Following are 29 T cell receptor beta chains from one sample sequenced in a study of cytomegalovirus exposure and HLA in healthy donors. PCR primers comprised 60 Vbeta and 13 Jbeta primers. Using immunoSEQ multiplex PCR, the repertoire was profiled, and TCRdb retains in-frame clones only, with some absent. In the table there are some 190,000 clones, over 60% of which are singletons. What was sequenced was PBMCs. Every receptor here comes from a woman aged 25 to 45 in good health and CMV-seropositive.

The rearrangement joins TRBV29-1 to TRBJ2-7, with a possible D match to TRBD2 (5 bases). The CDR3 sequence is 14 residues long. CDR1 is SQVTM, CDR2 ANQGSEA, per germline. Trimming left V 4 bases short and J 0 bases short, with 13 bases between. CDR3 loop: CSVVPGSLSYEQYF. The CDR3 region has the DNA TGCAGCGTTGTTCCGGGATCCCTCTCCTACGAGCAGTACTTC.

The chain joins TRBV19 to TRBJ1-5; D remains ambiguous. Germline loops: CDR1 LNHDA, CDR2 SQIVND (reference sequence). The CDR3 consists of 14 residues. Trimming stripped 3 bases from V and 7 bases from J, with 13 bases between. The CDR3 DNA follows: TGTGCCAGTAGTATTCGGGAGGGCGACCAGCCCCAGCATTTT. Translation gives CASSIREGDQPQHF.

The CDR3 loop reads CASSLRGLAGGSTYEQYF. The CDR3, as DNA: TGTGCCAGCAGCTTACGGGGACTAGCGGGGGGTTCTACCTACGAGCAGTACTTC. The J gene is TRBJ2-7, the V gene TRBV7-8; 15 nucleotides line up with TRBD2. CDR1 is SGHVS and CDR2 is FQNEAQ in the germline V gene. This CDR3 is built from 18 residues. Trimming cost V 2 bases and J 2 bases; bases outside gene matches: 7.

V gene TRBV6-5 combines with J gene TRBJ1-2; D might be TRBD1 (5 bases). This CDR3 has 14 amino acids. With 6 bases removed from V and 4 bases from J, the gap between germline ends came to 15 bases. Germline CDR1 and CDR2: MNHEY and SVGAGI. In DNA, the CDR3 is TGTGCCAGCAGCCTCTCCCAGGGCAGCTATGGCTACACCTTC. Protein product: CASSLSQGSYGYTF.

The chain links TRBV7-2 to TRBJ2-7, with 7 bases that match TRBD1. V gave up 5 bases and J gave up 0 bases; unmatched junction bases: 13. CDR3 size: 17 residues. The germline gives CDR1 SGHTA, CDR2 FQGNSA. CDR3 sequence: CASSTFINRGISYEQYF. CDR3 DNA sequence: TGTGCCAGCAGCACTTTTATAAACAGGGGAATCTCCTACGAGCAGTACTTC.

V and J are TRBV18 and TRBJ2-7; D unclear. Germline CDR1 reads KGHSH; CDR2 reads LQKENI. The CDR3 contains 13 residues. Trimming pared 4 bases from V and 2 bases from J, leaving 9 bases between. The chain's CDR3 is CASSLSTTYEQYF. CDR3 nucleotides: TGTGCCAGCTCACTTAGCACAACCTACGAGCAGTACTTC.

This chain links TRBV4-1 with TRBJ2-7; 9 bases agree with TRBD1. CDR3 length: 16 amino acids. Per germline, CDR1 MGHRA and CDR2 YSYEKL. V lost 4 bases, J lost 1 base, and 8 bases stayed unmatched. The CDR3 is CASSLTRDRGSYEQYF. CDR3 in DNA: TGCGCCAGCAGCCTAACTAGAGACAGGGGGTCCTACGAGCAGTACTTC.

V gene TRBV19 combines with J gene TRBJ2-2, with D unclear. With 11 bases removed from V and 1 base from J, the gap between germline ends came to 11 bases. The CDR3 loop spans 13 amino acids. Germline assignment: CDR1 LNHDA and CDR2 SQIVND (reference sequence). As DNA, the CDR3 is TGTGCCGCCCTAATCCGGAACACCGGGGAGCTGTTTTTT. This gives the protein CAALIRNTGELFF.

V and J are TRBV6-5 and TRBJ2-7; 7 bases are shared with TRBD2. V dropped 2 bases and J dropped 7; count of bases not matched to a gene: 2. There are 12 residues in the CDR3. CDR1 is MNHEY, CDR2 SVGAGI, per germline. In nucleotides, the CDR3 is TGTGCCAGCAGTTACATCGGGAGGGAGCAGTACTTC. This codes for CASSYIGREQYF.

CDR3 protein: CAWSLTGTERNIQYF. The CDR3 coding sequence is TGTGCCTGGAGTCTTACAGGGACCGAACGTAACATTCAGTACTTC. The V call is TRBV30, the J call TRBJ2-4, with D possibly being TRBD1 (6 bases). Germline-derived CDR1 and CDR2 are GTSNPN and SVGIG (reference sequence). CDR3 length: 15 residues. With 2 bases removed from V and 7 bases from J, the gap between germline ends came to 18 bases. Full variable domain (remainder filled in from reference TRBV30 and TRBJ2-4): SQTIHQWPATLVQPVGSPLSLECTVEGTSNPNLYWYRQAAGRGLQLLFYSVGIGQISSEVPQNLSASRPQDRQFILSSKKLLLSDSGFYLCAWSLTGTERNIQYFGAGTRLSVL.

This chain connects TRBV7-8 to TRBJ2-1; 7 nucleotides align to TRBD2. CDR3 length equals 16 residues. Germline V gene sequence: CDR1 SGHVS, CDR2 FQNEAQ. V shed 1 base and J 3 bases; nucleotides not matched to a gene: 6. CDR3 in amino acids: CASSLGPSGVYNEQFF. In DNA form, the CDR3 reads TGTGCCAGCAGCTTAGGTCCTAGCGGAGTCTACAATGAGCAGTTCTTC.

This clone was seen only a few times. The chain combines TRBV19 with TRBJ2-2; D not resolved. Trimming left V 5 bases short and J 1 base short, with 11 bases between. Germline V gene sequence: CDR1 LNHDA, CDR2 SQIVND (reference sequence). This CDR3 region has 15 residues. The DNA for the CDR3 is TGTGCCAGTAGTCGTAGCCGACTGAACACCGGGGAGCTGTTTTTT. It yields the protein CASSRSRLNTGELFF.

CDR3 sequence (DNA): TGTGCCAGCAGCCCTCAATGGGGTCTAGCGGGGGCCTCCTACAATGAGCAGTTCTTC. Amino acids: CASSPQWGLAGASYNEQFF. The chain is built from TRBV7-9 and TRBJ2-1; 10 nucleotides match TRBD2. The CDR3 spans 19 residues. J was trimmed by 0 bases and V by 5 bases; bases with no gene match: 13. The germline gives CDR1 SEHNR, CDR2 FQNEAQ (reference sequence).

This sequence joins TRBV28 and TRBJ1-3; possible D gene TRBD1, 6 bases. The germline V gene encodes CDR1 MDHEN and CDR2 SYDVKM. V lost 2 bases, J lost 0 bases, and 11 bases lay in between. The CDR3 is made up of 16 amino acids. The CDR3 DNA sequence: TGTGCCAGCAGTTTAATGGGGGCTAGCTCTGGAAACACCATATATTTT. Translated, it gives CASSLMGASSGNTIYF.

The rearrangement links TRBV4-2 to TRBJ2-3, with 13 bases that match TRBD2. V gave up 5 bases and J gave up 5 bases; unmatched junction bases: 7. The CDR3 is 16 residues long. Germline CDR1 reads LGHNA; CDR2 reads YNFKEQ. The CDR3 DNA is TGTGCCAGCAGCACGACTAGCGGGGGGCGGGGAGATACGCAGTATTTT. As protein: CASSTTSGGRGDTQYF.

This clone came up a few times. This sample includes further DNA sequences coding for the same CDR3. The chain employs TRBV28 and TRBJ1-5; D unclear. The CDR3 is 11 amino acids. Trimming stripped 6 bases from V and 5 bases from J, with 5 bases between. Germline V gives CDR1 MDHEN, CDR2 SYDVKM. The CDR3 nucleotides are TGTGCCAGCAGGTCAGATCAGCCCCAGCATTTT. Encoded protein: CASRSDQPQHF.

This clone was observed a handful of times. J is TRBJ1-6 and V is TRBV5-4; perhaps TRBD1 as D (6 bases). This CDR3 spans 13 amino acids. Trimming removed 4 bases at V and 13 bases at J, with 15 bases between. Germline assignment: CDR1 SGHNT and CDR2 YYREEE (reference sequence). The CDR3 is CASSNLQGDPLHF. The DNA for the CDR3 is TGTGCCAGCAGCAACTTACAGGGAGACCCCCTCCACTTT.

The chain couples TRBV16 to TRBJ1-1; D is ambiguous. The V gene lost 2 bases and the J gene lost 1 base, with 5 bases spanning the gap. From germline, CDR1 is KGHSY and CDR2 FQNENV. The CDR3 runs 13 residues. CDR3: CASSQGQNTEAFF. The CDR3 DNA reads TGTGCCAGCAGCCAAGGCCAGAACACTGAAGCTTTCTTT.

The chain joins TRBV5-4 to TRBJ2-5; D unclear. Germline V gene lookup returns CDR1 SGHNT and CDR2 YYREEE (reference sequence). The CDR3 sequence is 20 residues long. V gave up 3 bases and J gave up 2 bases, with 29 bases separating them. The CDR3 reads CASSSQSGLGFPSPQETQYF. The CDR3 region has the DNA TGTGCCAGCAGCTCCCAGTCCGGGTTAGGTTTTCCATCACCACAAGAGACCCAGTACTTC.

The rearrangement links TRBV5-6 to TRBJ1-2; D possibly corresponds to TRBD1 (6 bases). CDR3 length equals 14 residues. V was pared by 7 bases and J by 7 bases, with 20 bases between. Germline V gene data show CDR1 as SGHDT and CDR2 as YYEEEE. CDR3 nucleotide sequence: TGTGCCAGCCGGGTTGGAACAGGGATTGGTGGCTACACCTTC. It encodes CASRVGTGIGGYTF.

This chain joins TRBV29-1 and TRBJ2-2; 8 bases match TRBD1. This CDR3 contains 16 residues. The V gene end was trimmed by 0 bases and the J gene end by 4 bases; junction bases not matched to a gene: 7. Germline V lookup: CDR1 SQVTM, CDR2 ANQGSEA. The CDR3 protein is CSVEDRQGAPTGELFF. CDR3 nucleotide sequence: TGCAGCGTTGAAGACAGGCAGGGGGCGCCCACCGGGGAGCTGTTTTTT.

The chain joins TRBV2 to TRBJ2-1; 12 bases align to TRBD1. The V gene end was trimmed by 2 bases and the J gene end by 8 bases; junction bases not matched to a gene: 13. Germline V gene sequence: CDR1 SNHLY, CDR2 FYNNEI. The CDR3 contains 18 residues. CDR3: CASSENSPGQGAPYEQFF. For the CDR3, the DNA is TGTGCCAGCAGTGAAAATTCTCCGGGACAGGGGGCCCCATATGAGCAGTTCTTC.

The chain combines TRBV10-3 with TRBJ1-3; D is undetermined. The CDR3 length is 16 residues. Germline V gene sequence: CDR1 ENHRY, CDR2 SYGVKD. Trimming removed 3 bases from V and 1 base from J, with 13 bases in between. The CDR3 DNA reads TGTGCCATCAGTGAACGTAAGAGGGAATCTGGAAACACCATATATTTT. Encoded protein: CAISERKRESGNTIYF.

The chain combines TRBV12-1 with TRBJ1-2; the table names TRBD1, a call not compared with the DNA. TRBV12-1 is flagged as a pseudogene. This CDR3 region has 18 residues. CDR3 nucleotide sequence: TGTGCCAGCAGCTTTGCTTGCGCTAGTGGACAAGCTAACTATGGCTACACCTTC. Protein sequence: CASSFACASGQANYGYTF.

About this clone: Other DNA sequences in the sample encode the same CDR3. This rearrangement joins TRBV29-1 to TRBJ1-1; maybe TRBD1 (6 bases). The germline V gene encodes CDR1 SQVTM and CDR2 ANQGSEA. CDR3 size: 14 residues. V was cut by 7 bases and J by 6 bases, with 21 bases left in between. CDR3 in DNA: TGCAGCGGTGACCCACGACCCGAGGGGGCTGAAGCTTTCTTT. Encoded protein: CSGDPRPEGAEAFF.

The chain has TRBV4-3 and TRBJ2-1, with 11 bases that match TRBD2. Per the germline V gene, CDR1 is LGHNA and CDR2 is YSLEER. V was pared by 0 bases and J by 6 bases, with 1 base of the junction left unmatched. The CDR3 totals 15 residues. The CDR3 DNA sequence: TGCGCCAGCAGCCAAGAGGGACTAGCGGTCAATGAGCAGTTCTTC. Protein: CASSQEGLAVNEQFF.

The chain recombines TRBV7-2 with TRBJ2-5; D possibly corresponds to TRBD2 (6 bases). The CDR3 loop spans 15 amino acids. Germline lookup yields CDR1 SGHTA and CDR2 FQGNSA. V lost 4 bases and J 3 bases, leaving 15 bases between the germline ends. In DNA form, the CDR3 reads TGTGCCAGCAGCTCACCGGGACTTGGGAAAGAGACCCAGTACTTC. As protein: CASSSPGLGKETQYF.

This clone has only a few counts. The CDR3 protein is CASSSRDTFVGGYTF. CDR3 nucleotide sequence: TGTGCCAGTAGTTCAAGGGACACGTTTGTCGGTGGCTACACCTTC. The chain links TRBV19 to TRBJ1-2, with D tentatively TRBD1 (6 bases). This CDR3 is 15 amino acids long. Trimming left V 5 bases short and J 7 bases short, with 20 bases between. Germline CDR1 and CDR2: LNHDA and SQIVND (reference sequence).

CDR3 protein: CASSLQGGVEQYF. As DNA, the CDR3 is TGTGCCAGCAGCTTACAGGGCGGGGTCGAGCAGTACTTC. The chain couples TRBV7-2 to TRBJ2-7, with a tentative D call TRBD2 (6 bases). Trimming took 2 bases from V and 6 from J, leaving 11 bases between them. Germline V gives CDR1 SGHTA, CDR2 FQGNSA. The CDR3 extends over 13 amino acids.